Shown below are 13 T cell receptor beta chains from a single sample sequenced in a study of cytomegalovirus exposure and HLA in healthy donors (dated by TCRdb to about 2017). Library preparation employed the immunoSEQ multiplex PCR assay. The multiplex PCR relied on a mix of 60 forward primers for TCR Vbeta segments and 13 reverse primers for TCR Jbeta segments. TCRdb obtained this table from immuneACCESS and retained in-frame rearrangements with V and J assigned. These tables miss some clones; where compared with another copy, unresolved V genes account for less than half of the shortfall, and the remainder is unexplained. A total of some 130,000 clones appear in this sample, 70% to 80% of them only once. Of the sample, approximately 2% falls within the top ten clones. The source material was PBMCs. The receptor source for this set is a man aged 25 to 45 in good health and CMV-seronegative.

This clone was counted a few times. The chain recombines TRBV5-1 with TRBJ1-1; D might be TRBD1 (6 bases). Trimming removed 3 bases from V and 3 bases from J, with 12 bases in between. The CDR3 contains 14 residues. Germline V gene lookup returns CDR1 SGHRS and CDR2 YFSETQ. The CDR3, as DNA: TGCGCCAGCAGCTCCGGGGGGCTGCACACTGAAGCTTTCTTT. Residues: CASSSGGLHTEAFF.

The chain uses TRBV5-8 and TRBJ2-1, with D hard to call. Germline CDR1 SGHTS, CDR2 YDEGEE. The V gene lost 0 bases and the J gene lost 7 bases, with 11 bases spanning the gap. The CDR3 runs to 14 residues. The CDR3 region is CASSLVGRQNEQFF. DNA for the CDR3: TGTGCCAGCAGCTTGGTAGGCAGGCAAAATGAGCAGTTCTTC.

The CDR3 DNA follows: TGTGCCAGCAGCTTAGTAGGGAACGGACTTAATGAAAAACTGTTTTTT. As protein: CASSLVGNGLNEKLFF. The chain combines TRBV7-2 with TRBJ1-4; D is unresolved. Germline V gene data show CDR1 as SGHTA and CDR2 as FQGNSA. Trimming cost V 1 base and J 4 bases, with 13 bases left between them. The CDR3 runs to 16 residues.

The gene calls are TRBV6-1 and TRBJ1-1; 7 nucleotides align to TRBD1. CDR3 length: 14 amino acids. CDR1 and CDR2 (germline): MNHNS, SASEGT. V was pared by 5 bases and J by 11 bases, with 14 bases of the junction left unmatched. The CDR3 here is CASSSTGLGRHAFF. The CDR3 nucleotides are TGTGCCAGCAGTTCGACAGGGCTAGGCCGTCATGCTTTCTTT.

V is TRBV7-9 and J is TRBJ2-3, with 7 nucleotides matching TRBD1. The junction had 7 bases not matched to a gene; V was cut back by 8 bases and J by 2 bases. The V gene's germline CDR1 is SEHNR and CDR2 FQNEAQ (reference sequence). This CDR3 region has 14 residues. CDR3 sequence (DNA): TGTGCCAGCCAGGGGACAGAGGTCACAGATACGCAGTATTTT. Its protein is CASQGTEVTDTQYF.

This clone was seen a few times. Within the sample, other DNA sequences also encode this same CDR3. CDR3 sequence: CASSLGQGGEKLFF. The CDR3 DNA reads as TGCGCCAGCAGCTTGGGACAGGGCGGAGAAAAACTGTTTTTT. V usage is TRBV5-1 and J usage is TRBJ1-4, with TRBD1 matching over 7 bases. There are 14 residues in the CDR3. V dropped 0 bases and J dropped 8; count of bases not matched to a gene: 4. Germline lookup yields CDR1 SGHRS and CDR2 YFSETQ.

The CDR3 spells CASSTREGNQPQHF. The DNA of the CDR3 is TGTGCCAGCAGTACCCGGGAAGGCAATCAGCCCCAGCATTTT. V is TRBV6-6 and J is TRBJ1-5; D gene uncertain. CDR1 is MNHNY and CDR2 is SVGAGI in the germline V gene (reference sequence). Trimming removed 5 bases from V and 2 bases from J, with 10 bases in between. The CDR3 length is 14 residues.

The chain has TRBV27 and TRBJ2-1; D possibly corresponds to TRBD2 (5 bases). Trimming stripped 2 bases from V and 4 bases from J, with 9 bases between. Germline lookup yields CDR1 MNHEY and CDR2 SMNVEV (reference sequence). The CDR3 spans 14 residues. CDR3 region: CASSLMGGYNEQFF. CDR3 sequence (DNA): TGTGCCAGCAGTTTAATGGGCGGGTACAATGAGCAGTTCTTC.

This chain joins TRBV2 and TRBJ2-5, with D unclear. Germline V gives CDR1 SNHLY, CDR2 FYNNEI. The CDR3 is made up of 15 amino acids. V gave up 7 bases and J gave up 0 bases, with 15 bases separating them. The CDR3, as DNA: TGTGCCAGCAAACGGATGAGGAGTTACCAAGAGACCCAGTACTTC. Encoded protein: CASKRMRSYQETQYF.

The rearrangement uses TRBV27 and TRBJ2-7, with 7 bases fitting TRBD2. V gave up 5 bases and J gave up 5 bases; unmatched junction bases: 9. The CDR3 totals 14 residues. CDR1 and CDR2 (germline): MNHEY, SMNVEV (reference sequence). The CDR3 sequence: CASSPSRLAHEQYF. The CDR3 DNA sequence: TGTGCCAGCAGTCCATCCCGACTAGCCCACGAGCAGTACTTC.

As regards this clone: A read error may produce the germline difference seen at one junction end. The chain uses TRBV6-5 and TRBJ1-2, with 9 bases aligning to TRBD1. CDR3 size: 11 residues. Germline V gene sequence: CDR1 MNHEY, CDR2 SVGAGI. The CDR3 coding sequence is TGTGCCAGCAGTGGACAGGGGAGAAGGCTCTTC. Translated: CASSGQGRRLF.

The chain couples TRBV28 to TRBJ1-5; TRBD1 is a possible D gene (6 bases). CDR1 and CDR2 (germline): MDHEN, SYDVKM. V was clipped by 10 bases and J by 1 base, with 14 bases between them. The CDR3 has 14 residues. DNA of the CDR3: TGTGCCACCTCCAGGGGTGGGAGCAATCAGCCCCAGCATTTT. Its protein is CATSRGGSNQPQHF.

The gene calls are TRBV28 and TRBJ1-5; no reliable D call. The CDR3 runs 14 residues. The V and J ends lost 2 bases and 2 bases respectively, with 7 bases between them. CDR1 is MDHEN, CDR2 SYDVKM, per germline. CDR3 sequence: CASSLHTGNQPQHF. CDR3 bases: TGTGCCAGCAGTTTACACACCGGCAATCAGCCCCAGCATTTT.